This entry lists 32 T cell receptor beta chains sequenced from one sample in a study of blood T cell repertoires in COVID-19. Generated by immunoSEQ multiplex PCR, the TCRdb table keeps only in-frame clones and is missing some. The data contain fewer than 200,000 clones, around 83% of them singletons. The sequenced sample was peripheral blood. The source of these receptors is a woman between 55 and 75 years old with COVID-19, enrolled during active disease.

This clone was found a few times. The chain recombines TRBV7-3 with TRBJ2-1; TRBD2 is a possible D gene (6 bases). The V gene lost 5 bases and the J gene lost 7 bases, with 18 bases spanning the gap. Germline CDR1 and CDR2: SGHTA and FQGTGA. This CDR3 has 15 residues. The CDR3 spells CASSRRTTGVNEQFF. DNA for the CDR3: TGTGCCAGCAGCCGTCGGACCACGGGGGTAAATGAGCAGTTCTTC.

The rearrangement uses TRBV24-1 and TRBJ2-1; TRBD2 matches 10 bases. There are 14 residues in the CDR3. Looked up from germline, CDR1 is KGHDR and CDR2 is SFDVKD. V was clipped by 10 bases and J by 2 bases; unmatched bases: 4. Here the CDR3 DNA reads TGTGCCACGGAAGCGGGGGGGGCCTACAATGAGCAGTTCTTC. It codes for CATEAGGAYNEQFF.

This clone was detected only once. This chain links TRBV24-1 with TRBJ2-1; 12 bases match TRBD2. Germline V lookup: CDR1 KGHDR, CDR2 SFDVKD. With 3 bases clipped from V and 9 bases from J, the junction kept 14 bases outside the gene matches. This CDR3 has 18 residues. CDR3 coding DNA: TGTGCCACCAGTGATCCCCGCCTAGGACTAGCGGGGCTGGGTGAGCAGTTCTTC. It is translated as CATSDPRLGLAGLGEQFF.

The chain carries TRBV11-2 and TRBJ2-2; weak D call: TRBD1 (6 bases). Germline lookup yields CDR1 SGHAT and CDR2 FQNNGV. CDR3 length: 15 residues. With 4 bases removed from V and 4 bases from J, the gap between germline ends came to 13 bases. In DNA form, the CDR3 reads TGTGCCAGCAGCTCCGGTACAGGGAGCACCGGGGAGCTGTTTTTT. Translated: CASSSGTGSTGELFF.

The V gene is TRBV7-9, the J gene TRBJ1-5, with 8 bases that match TRBD1. This CDR3 has 16 amino acids. Germline values: CDR1 SEHNR, CDR2 FQNEAQ (reference sequence). Losses at the gene ends were 5 bases for V and 2 bases for J; bases not matched to a gene: 8. As DNA, the CDR3 is TGTGCCAGCAGCGAGGACAGGGCAGGAGGCAATCAGCCCCAGCATTTT. This sequence encodes CASSEDRAGGNQPQHF.

The chain carries TRBV21-1 and TRBJ1-3; TRBD1 is taken as the D call from the table, unchecked against the DNA. TRBV21-1 is shown as a pseudogene. CDR3 length: 17 residues. In DNA form, the CDR3 reads TGTGCCAGCAGCAAAGCATTGGACAGCACTCTAGGCAACACCATATATTTT. Translating gives CASSKALDSTLGNTIYF.

This clone has a single count. V gene TRBV10-1 combines with J gene TRBJ2-1, with D perhaps TRBD2 (5 bases). The ends were cut back, 4 bases at V and 7 bases at J, with 14 bases in the middle. The CDR3 length is 14 residues. CDR1 and CDR2 (germline): WNHNN, SYGVQD (reference sequence). The CDR3 sequence: CASSADWPENEQFF. The CDR3 bases are TGCGCCAGCAGTGCGGACTGGCCGGAGAATGAGCAGTTCTTC.

V is TRBV5-6 and J is TRBJ1-1, with TRBD1 identical over 9 bases. After removal of 2 bases from V and 0 bases from J, the junction contained 5 bases not matched to a gene. There are 16 residues in the CDR3. Germline-derived CDR1 and CDR2 are SGHDT and YYEEEE. The CDR3 reads CASSLQGAWVNTEAFF. The DNA of the CDR3 is TGTGCCAGCAGCTTACAGGGGGCGTGGGTGAACACTGAAGCTTTCTTT. The whole variable domain, filled in from reference TRBV5-6 and TRBJ1-1, reads DAGVTQSPTHLIKTRGQQVTLRCSPKSGHDTVSWYQQALGQGPQFIFQYYEEEERQRGNFPDRFSGHQFPNYSSELNVNALLLGDSALYLCASSLQGAWVNTEAFFGQGTRLTVV.

The chain is built from TRBV2 and TRBJ1-5; 8 bases map to TRBD1. The CDR3 totals 13 residues. Germline lookup yields CDR1 SNHLY and CDR2 FYNNEI. The V segment lost 6 bases and the J segment 8 bases; nucleotides outside the gene matches: 6. Here the CDR3 reads CASRRQGLEPQHF. In DNA form, the CDR3 reads TGTGCCAGCAGGAGACAGGGGTTGGAGCCCCAGCATTTT.

The V gene is TRBV7-6, the J gene TRBJ1-3; the D is unclear. Trimming removed 3 bases at V and 2 bases at J, with 14 bases between. There are 16 residues in the CDR3. Germline values: CDR1 SGHVS, CDR2 FNYEAQ. The chain's CDR3 is CASSFGSPIAGNTIYF. The CDR3 DNA is TGTGCCAGCAGCTTCGGGAGCCCTATTGCTGGAAACACCATATATTTT.

The chain uses TRBV9 and TRBJ2-3; possibly TRBD1 for D (5 bases). Per the germline V gene, CDR1 is SGDLS and CDR2 is YYNGEE. The V end lost 2 bases, the J end lost 0 bases, and 10 bases lay between the germline ends. The CDR3 spans 15 residues. The CDR3 loop reads CASSVRAGSTDTQYF. The CDR3 coding sequence is TGTGCCAGCAGCGTCAGGGCCGGTAGCACAGATACGCAGTATTTT.

The chain is built from TRBV29-1 and TRBJ2-7, with D perhaps matching TRBD2 (6 bases). The CDR3 length is 13 residues. Germline-derived CDR1 and CDR2 are SQVTM and ANQGSEA. Between the trimmed V and J ends, which lost 4 bases and 3 bases, there was a span of 13 bases. CDR3 coding DNA: TGCAGCGTTGTATCCCGGGGGTACTACGAGCAGTACTTC. Protein: CSVVSRGYYEQYF.

The chain uses TRBV5-1 and TRBJ1-2; weak D call: TRBD1 (6 bases). CDR1 is SGHRS, CDR2 YFSETQ, per germline. This CDR3 contains 14 residues. V was trimmed by 2 bases and J by 5 bases, leaving 13 bases between them. CDR3 loop: CASSLRETGYGYTF. CDR3 bases: TGCGCCAGCAGCTTACGGGAAACAGGGTATGGCTACACCTTC.

The J gene is TRBJ1-1, the V gene TRBV11-2; D is uncertain. V was clipped by 1 base and J by 0 bases, with 6 bases between them. Germline V CDR1 and CDR2: SGHAT, FQNNGV. The CDR3 is made up of 14 amino acids. CDR3 nucleotide sequence: TGTGCCAGCAGCTTAGGCACGGTGAACACTGAAGCTTTCTTT. Its translation is CASSLGTVNTEAFF.

V is TRBV24-1 and J is TRBJ2-7; TRBD1 aligns across 7 bases. CDR3 length: 13 amino acids. Germline V gene lookup returns CDR1 KGHDR and CDR2 SFDVKD. J was trimmed by 7 bases and V by 3 bases; bases with no gene match: 5. CDR3 DNA sequence: TGTGCCACCAGTGATACAGGGGCTTGGGAGCAGTACGTC. This encodes CATSDTGAWEQYV.

The chain joins TRBV5-5 to TRBJ1-1, with TRBD1 matching 8 bases. The germline V gene encodes CDR1 SGHKS and CDR2 YYEKEE (reference sequence). The junction had 7 bases not matched to a gene; V was cut back by 0 bases and J by 0 bases. This CDR3 spans 17 amino acids. The CDR3 DNA sequence: TGTGCCAGCAGCTTGGCCTCCTTGGGACAGGTGAACACTGAAGCTTTCTTT. This sequence encodes CASSLASLGQVNTEAFF.

V and J are TRBV21-1 and TRBJ2-1; TRBD1, the table's D call, lacks a check against the DNA. TRBV21-1 is designated a pseudogene. This CDR3 contains 16 residues. CDR3 in amino acids: CASSLGSADRGNEQFF. CDR3 in DNA: TGTGCCAGCAGCCTGGGATCCGCGGACAGGGGAAATGAGCAGTTCTTC.

The V and J genes are TRBV6-5 and TRBJ1-3; D gene uncertain. Germline lookup yields CDR1 MNHEY and CDR2 SVGAGI. The CDR3 contains 16 residues. Between the trimmed V and J ends, which lost 0 bases and 0 bases, there was a span of 9 bases. The CDR3 loop reads CASSYSGGLSGNTIYF. The CDR3 bases are TGTGCCAGCAGTTACTCCGGAGGTCTCTCTGGAAACACCATATATTTT.

This clone was observed a single time. V and J are TRBV2 and TRBJ1-2, with D perhaps matching TRBD1 (6 bases). The CDR3 totals 14 residues. The germline CDR1 and CDR2 sequences are SNHLY and FYNNEI. The germline V and J ends were trimmed by 1 base and 4 bases, with 10 bases remaining between them. CDR3 coding DNA: TGTGCCAGCAGTGAAGATCAGGGGCCCTATGGCTACACCTTC. It codes for CASSEDQGPYGYTF.

The gene calls are TRBV14 and TRBJ2-1; TRBD1 matches at 7 bases. The trim removed 0 bases at V and 4 bases at J, leaving 9 bases unmatched. The CDR3 runs 17 residues. Germline V CDR1 and CDR2: SGHDN, FVKESK. CDR3 bases: TGTGCCAGCAGCCAAGAAGGGGACAGTTTCCATTACAATGAGCAGTTCTTC. This translates into CASSQEGDSFHYNEQFF.

This chain links TRBV7-9 with TRBJ1-2; 9 nucleotides agree with TRBD1. Germline loops: CDR1 SEHNR, CDR2 FQNEAQ (reference sequence). Trimming at V came to 4 bases and at J to 4 bases, leaving 4 bases not matched to a gene. CDR3 length: 14 residues. In DNA form, the CDR3 reads TGTGCCAGCAGCTCAATGACAGGGGGCTATGGCTACACCTTC. Its protein product is CASSSMTGGYGYTF.

This clone was counted only a few times. This chain joins TRBV2 and TRBJ1-6; D unclear. V lost 7 bases and J lost 5, with 9 bases in between. Germline CDR1 SNHLY, CDR2 FYNNEI. CDR3 length equals 13 residues. The CDR3 is CASKWADNSPLHF. The CDR3 DNA sequence: TGTGCCAGCAAGTGGGCTGATAATTCACCCCTCCACTTT.

This clone was seen only once. V gene TRBV13 combines with J gene TRBJ1-1; weak D call: TRBD1 (6 bases). The CDR3 extends over 11 amino acids. V lost 5 bases, J lost 8 bases, and 9 bases lay in between. Germline-derived CDR1 and CDR2 are PRHDT and FYEKMQ (reference sequence). The CDR3 is CASSRTDEAFF. CDR3 nucleotide sequence: TGTGCCAGCAGCAGGACAGACGAAGCTTTCTTT. Full variable domain (rest looked up from reference TRBV13 and TRBJ1-1): AAGVIQSPRHLIKEKRETATLKCYPIPRHDTVYWYQQGPGQDPQFLISFYEKMQSDKGSIPDRFSAQQFSDYHSELNMSSLELGDSALYFCASSRTDEAFFGQGTRLTVV.

V is TRBV30 and J is TRBJ1-5; the match to TRBD1 covers 8 bases. CDR3 size: 14 residues. The junction had 2 bases not matched to a gene; V was cut back by 1 base and J by 3 bases. Germline V lookup: CDR1 GTSNPN, CDR2 SVGIG (reference sequence). CDR3 DNA: TGTGCCTGGAGTGACCAGGGGGCCAATCAGCCCCAGCATTTT. Translated: CAWSDQGANQPQHF.

This sequence joins TRBV6-5 and TRBJ2-7; 8 bases match TRBD1. The CDR3 totals 13 residues. The germline gives CDR1 MNHEY, CDR2 SVGAGI. V lost 6 bases, J lost 5 bases, and 6 bases stayed unmatched. The CDR3 region is CASRLDRAHEQYV. The DNA of the CDR3 is TGTGCCAGCAGACTGGACAGGGCCCACGAGCAGTACGTC.

This sequence joins TRBV6-5 and TRBJ2-1, with 12 bases matching TRBD2. CDR3 size: 16 residues. The germline V gene has CDR1 MNHEY and CDR2 SVGAGI. V was clipped by 1 base and J by 5 bases; unmatched bases: 3. The CDR3 region is CASSYWASGGDNEQFF. DNA for the CDR3: TGTGCCAGCAGTTACTGGGCTAGCGGGGGGGACAATGAGCAGTTCTTC.

In its sample, this clone was seen a few times. V and J are TRBV6-5 and TRBJ2-1; perhaps TRBD1 as D (6 bases). This CDR3 contains 15 residues. Germline CDR1 and CDR2: MNHEY and SVGAGI. V was shortened by 6 bases and J by 4 bases, with 16 bases between the two germline ends. CDR3 sequence (DNA): TGTGCCAGCAGAGGCCTAGGGACAAGTTACAATGAGCAGTTCTTC. Translating gives CASRGLGTSYNEQFF.

This chain uses TRBV24-1 with TRBJ1-2, with 8 positions matching TRBD1. The CDR3 totals 15 residues. Germline V lookup: CDR1 KGHDR, CDR2 SFDVKD. V lost 3 bases to trimming and J lost 1 base; unmatched junction nucleotides: 3. CDR3: CATSDPGQGNYGYTF. DNA for the CDR3: TGTGCCACCAGTGATCCTGGACAGGGTAACTATGGCTACACCTTC.

The V call is TRBV18, the J call TRBJ1-6; 8 bases are a match to TRBD1. There are 17 residues in the CDR3. The germline V gene encodes CDR1 KGHSH and CDR2 LQKENI. J lost 7 bases, V lost 2 bases, and 10 bases had no gene match. The CDR3 coding sequence is TGTGCCAGCTCACCAATCCCCAGGGGGCGCGAGAATTCACCCCTCCACTTT. This codes for CASSPIPRGRENSPLHF. Supplemented by reference TRBV18 and TRBJ1-6, the full variable domain reads NAGVMQNPRHLVRRRGQEARLRCSPMKGHSHVYWYRQLPEEGLKFMVYLQKENIIDESGMPKERFSAEFPKEGPSILRIQQVVRGDSAAYFCASSPIPRGRENSPLHFGNGTRLTVT.

The V gene is TRBV10-2, the J gene TRBJ1-2; 8 bases align to TRBD1. Losses at the gene ends were 7 bases for V and 5 bases for J; bases not matched to a gene: 9. CDR3 length equals 14 residues. Looked up from germline, CDR1 is WSHSY and CDR2 is SAAADI. In nucleotides, the CDR3 is TGCGCCAGCACTTCGGACAGGGACGGGTATGGCTACACCTTC. Protein sequence: CASTSDRDGYGYTF.

The chain recombines TRBV19 with TRBJ2-3; 10 bases line up with TRBD2. The CDR3 has 14 residues. Germline values: CDR1 LNHDA, CDR2 SQIVND (reference sequence). After removal of 4 bases from V and 3 bases from J, the junction contained 1 base not matched to a gene. The CDR3 loop reads CASSSSGGTDTQYF. The CDR3 DNA is TGTGCCAGTAGTAGTAGCGGGGGGACAGATACGCAGTATTTT.

This chain joins TRBV6-5 and TRBJ1-3, with no clear D. V was pared by 4 bases and J by 7 bases, with 17 bases between. The CDR3 covers 15 residues. Per germline, CDR1 MNHEY and CDR2 SVGAGI. CDR3: CASSSGAEMGNTIYF. The CDR3 DNA reads TGTGCCAGCAGTTCGGGAGCGGAAATGGGGAACACCATATATTTT.